A single sample is the source of the 11 T cell receptor beta chains below, sequenced in a study of CD8+ T cells in alopecia areata. As the sequencing template, cDNA was produced by extracting RNA and reverse transcribing it. Only in-frame clones appear in the TCRdb table, and some are missing; sequencing was by immunoSEQ multiplex PCR. The data hold around 200,000 clones, with 64% observed a single time. Treatment meaning: oral pan-JAK inhibitor, 5-10 mg twice daily. The sequencing used CD4+ T cells sorted from blood, collected at week 4, from a patient treated with tofacitinib. The receptors were sampled from a human donor with alopecia areata.

The chain links TRBV30 to TRBJ1-1, with TRBD1 as a possible D gene (5 bases). Germline V gives CDR1 GTSNPN, CDR2 SVGIG (reference sequence). Trimming left V 0 bases short and J 1 base short, with 12 bases between. CDR3 length: 15 amino acids. The CDR3 protein is CAWSVGGAWNTEAFF. Here the CDR3 DNA reads TGTGCCTGGAGTGTCGGCGGGGCGTGGAACACTGAAGCTTTCTTT.

The CDR3 region is CASSTKAGGRSYEQYF. DNA of the CDR3: TGTGCCAGCAGCACGAAAGCGGGGGGGCGTTCCTACGAGCAGTACTTC. V usage is TRBV21-1 and J usage is TRBJ2-7; the table's D call of TRBD2 was not tested on the DNA. TRBV21-1 counts as a pseudogene. The CDR3 is made up of 16 amino acids.

J is TRBJ2-3 and V is TRBV27, with D perhaps matching TRBD2 (6 bases). Germline V CDR1 and CDR2: MNHEY, SMNVEV (reference sequence). V dropped 4 bases and J dropped 4 bases, with 6 bases sitting between them. The CDR3 totals 12 residues. Here the CDR3 reads CASSWGADTQYF. The CDR3 bases are TGTGCCAGCAGTTGGGGGGCAGATACGCAGTATTTT.

V gene TRBV11-2 combines with J gene TRBJ2-7; D may be TRBD1 (5 bases). Looked up from germline, CDR1 is SGHAT and CDR2 is FQNNGV. With 0 bases removed from V and 3 bases from J, the gap between germline ends came to 9 bases. CDR3 length: 14 residues. The CDR3 DNA reads TGTGCCAGCAGCTTAGAGACAGATTTCTACGAGCAGTACTTC. It is translated as CASSLETDFYEQYF.

The chain couples TRBV19 to TRBJ2-4; unclear D gene. Germline assignment: CDR1 LNHDA and CDR2 SQIVND (reference sequence). The CDR3 has 15 residues. V lost 7 bases, J lost 0 bases, and 13 bases lay in between. In DNA, the CDR3 is TGTGCCAGTATTTTAGACGGTCTAGCCAAAAACATTCAGTACTTC. Translation: CASILDGLAKNIQYF.

The chain employs TRBV19 and TRBJ1-1; D uncertain. V was pared by 6 bases and J by 1 base, with 9 bases between. From germline, CDR1 is LNHDA and CDR2 SQIVND (reference sequence). This CDR3 spans 13 amino acids. The CDR3 nucleotides are TGTGCCAGTAGATCGACTAAGAACACTGAAGCTTTCTTT. Its protein is CASRSTKNTEAFF.

The chain employs TRBV6-6 and TRBJ1-2; perhaps TRBD1 as D (5 bases). The CDR3 totals 14 residues. In germline, CDR1 is MNHNY, CDR2 SVGAGI (reference sequence). The V end lost 6 bases, the J end lost 9 bases, and 20 bases lay between the germline ends. CDR3 DNA sequence: TGTGCCAGCAGAGAAGACGGGGGGAGGTTCAGCTACACCTTC. Translating it yields CASREDGGRFSYTF.

This chain links TRBV7-9 with TRBJ2-5; D tentatively fits TRBD1 or TRBD2 (6 bases each). CDR1 and CDR2 (germline): SEHNR, FQNEAQ (reference sequence). This CDR3 is built from 13 residues. Between the trimmed V and J ends, which lost 3 bases and 5 bases, there was a span of 10 bases. CDR3: CASSFTGRETQYF. CDR3 in DNA: TGTGCCAGCAGCTTCACAGGGAGGGAGACCCAGTACTTC.

This clone was observed a few times. The J gene is TRBJ2-3, the V gene TRBV6-6; possible D gene TRBD1, 5 bases. The CDR3 length is 16 residues. CDR1 is MNHNY, CDR2 SVGAGI, per germline (reference sequence). V gave up 4 bases and J gave up 0 bases, with 14 bases separating them. CDR3 sequence reads: CASSLGQFSSTDTQYF. The CDR3 DNA reads TGTGCCAGCAGTTTGGGGCAGTTCTCTAGCACAGATACGCAGTATTTT.

The J gene is TRBJ1-1, the V gene TRBV2; the D is unclear. Per the germline V gene, CDR1 is SNHLY and CDR2 is FYNNEI. This CDR3 is built from 12 residues. V was cut by 7 bases and J by 6 bases, with 12 bases left in between. The CDR3 reads CASTPEGPEAFF. The CDR3, as DNA: TGTGCCAGCACCCCAGAGGGCCCTGAAGCTTTCTTT.

As to this clone: An end of the junction differs from the germline gene, which may be a read error. This chain uses TRBV7-7 with TRBJ2-2; 10 positions match TRBD1. The germline CDR1 and CDR2 sequences are SSHAT and FNYEAQ (reference sequence). The CDR3 spans 15 residues. CDR3 amino acids: CASSLGTGDTGELFF. In DNA form, the CDR3 reads TGTGCTAGCAGCTTAGGGACAGGGGACACCGGGGAGCTGTTTTTT.